The text below deals with one T cell receptor (beta chain). As yet, its antigen is unknown. This specimen comes from a study of cytomegalovirus exposure and HLA in healthy donors. Per germline, CDR1 MNHEY and CDR2 SMNVEV (reference sequence). The CDR3 loop spans 19 amino acids. Trimming cost V 3 bases and J 0 bases, with 22 bases left between them. Primers included in the PCR were 60 Vbeta and 13 Jbeta primers. Sequencing was performed with immunoSEQ multiplex PCR; in TCRdb, only in-frame clones are kept and a portion is missing. The profile shows some 200,000 clones, over 60% of them singletons. Study-wide results and limits: 164 TCR beta chains were listed as cytomegalovirus-associated. TCR beta V- and J-gene trimming, according to a later analysis, was linked to a missense DCLRE1C variant.

The sequencing sample was made of PBMCs. The TCR comes from a young man in good health and CMV-seronegative. The rearrangement uses TRBV27 and TRBJ2-3, with a tentative D call TRBD1 (5 bases). CDR3 in DNA: TGTGCCAGCAGTTTCGATCCCAGATACGGACAAACTAGCACAGATACGCAGTATTTT. It encodes CASSFDPRYGQTSTDTQYF.